The rows below give T cell receptor beta chains drawn from one sample of a study of regulatory T cells in long-lasting Graves disease. TCRdb analysed the multiplex PCR reads with MiXCR anew, one entry per CDR3 protein. The sample carries 650,000 to 700,000 distinct CDR3 sequences, 30% recorded once. The input for sequencing was peripheral blood mononuclear cells (PBMCs), taken when the disease was refractory, from a patient treated with antithyroid drugs. The receptors derive from a female donor with Graves disease. The CDR3 runs from the conserved cysteine through the conserved F or W. A D gene is named only where the DNA matches it firmly. The size field is filled for only some rows; it gives once, few, many or a size class.

>TRBJ2-5|.|TRBD2|TRBV5-1
TGCGCCAGCAGCCGCGAAACTAGCGGGGCGGCAAAGACCCAGTACTTC
CASSRETSGAAKTQYF
>TRBJ1-3|.|.|TRBV20-1
TGCAGTGCTTCCGGGACGAGAGGAAACACCATATATTTT
CSASGTRGNTIYF
>TRBJ2-7|.|TRBD2|TRBV14
TGTGCCAGCAGCCAAGGCCCCGGGCTAGCGGTCTACGAGCAGTACTTC
CASSQGPGLAVYEQYF
>TRBJ2-5|few|.|TRBV6-4
TGTGCCAGCAGTGACTCGAGTCAAGAGACCCAGTACTTC
CASSDSSQETQYF
>TRBJ1-2|.|TRBD1|TRBV6-2/TRBV6-3
TGTGCCAGCAGGGACAGGGGCAGCTATGGCTACACCTTC
CASRDRGSYGYTF
>TRBJ2-7|.|.|TRBV6-1
TGTGCCAGCAAAGGACCGACAGTCCGCTTGGGTTACGAGCAGTACTTC
CASKGPTVRLGYEQYF
>TRBJ2-2|.|.|TRBV2
TGTGCCAGCAGTGAAACCGTGGGGGGCCCGACCGGGGAGCTGTTTTTT
CASSETVGGPTGELFF
>TRBJ1-6|.|TRBD1|TRBV6-1
TGTGCCAGCAGTACTGGAGGGGCAGGGGGTAATTCACCCCTCCACTTT
CASSTGGAGGNSPLHF
>TRBJ1-2|few|.|TRBV25-1
TGTGCCAGCAGTGAACCCAGAATTAACTATGGCTACACCTTC
CASSEPRINYGYTF
>TRBJ2-3|.|.|TRBV7-4
TGTGCCAGCAGCTCACCAACGGCTCCGAGGTACACAGATACGCAGTATTTT
CASSSPTAPRYTDTQYF
>TRBJ2-5|few|TRBD2|TRBV10-1
TGCGCCAGCAGTGCCTCTAGCGGGAAAGAGACCCAGTACTTC
CASSASSGKETQYF
>TRBJ1-2|few|.|TRBV27
TGTGCCAGCAGGGACGCTCCCGGGGGCTACACCTTC
CASRDAPGGYTF
>TRBJ1-1|.|TRBD1|TRBV6-5
TGTGCCAGCAGTTACCCACCGAGGGGGCCCGAAGGTAGTATCACTGAAGCTTTCTTT
CASSYPPRGPEGSITEAFF
>TRBJ1-2|.|.|TRBV18
TGTGCCAGCTCAGGGACCAAAGGCTACACCTTC
CASSGTKGYTF
>TRBJ1-2|.|.|TRBV28
TGTGCCAGCAGTCCGCCCGGCCGAGGTGGGGGCTACACCTTC
CASSPPGRGGGYTF
>TRBJ2-7|.|.|TRBV20-1
TGCAGTGCTAGGGGGACTGCCACCTACGAGCAGTACTTC
CSARGTATYEQYF
>TRBJ1-1|.|.|TRBV5-1
TGCGCCAGCAGTAGTAGGGGAAACGGCAACACTGAAGCTTTCTTT
CASSSRGNGNTEAFF
>TRBJ1-2|.|.|TRBV6-1
TGTGCCAGCAGTGACTTCGCCCGGGACATCTATTCTAACTATGGCTACACCTTC
CASSDFARDIYSNYGYTF
>TRBJ1-6|.|.|TRBV3-1
TGTGCCAGCAGCCAAGCCAGCGGGGTATCATCACCCCTCCACTTT
CASSQASGVSSPLHF
>TRBJ2-7|few|TRBD1|TRBV12-3/TRBV12-4
TGTGCCAGCAGTTTCAGACAGGGGACACACGAGCAGTACTTC
CASSFRQGTHEQYF
>TRBJ2-5|.|.|TRBV12-5
TGTGCTAGTGGCCCAGACGAGACCCAGTACTTC
CASGPDETQYF
>TRBJ2-7|few|TRBD1|TRBV29-1
TGCAGCGTTGACCTTGGGACAGGGCCAAACGAGCAGTACTTC
CSVDLGTGPNEQYF
>TRBJ1-2|many|.|TRBV12-3/TRBV12-4
TGTGCCAGCAGTTTAAGGGGTAGGACTAACTATGGCTACACCTTC
CASSLRGRTNYGYTF
>TRBJ2-7|.|.|TRBV27
TGTGCCAGCAGTTTTAGTAGCGGCTTCTCCTACGAGCAGTACTTC
CASSFSSGFSYEQYF
>TRBJ1-1|many|TRBD1|TRBV5-1
TGCGCCAGCAGCACGACAGGGGTGAACACTGAAGCTTTCTTT
CASSTTGVNTEAFF
>TRBJ1-1|few|TRBD1|TRBV5-6
TGTGCCAGCAGTAGGGTCGGACAGGGATCCACTGAAGCTTTCTTT
CASSRVGQGSTEAFF
>TRBJ1-6|.|.|TRBV6-1
TGTGCCAGCAGGCCCTTTTTAGTAGATTCACCCCTCCACTTT
CASRPFLVDSPLHF
>TRBJ1-2|.|.|TRBV15
TGTGCCACCAGCAGAGATGGGCAGACCGCGACTCCCCATGGCTACACCTTC
CATSRDGQTATPHGYTF
>TRBJ1-1|.|.|TRBV11-2
TGTGCCAGCAGCCCGGATTTTTCAACAAACACTGAAGCTTTCTTT
CASSPDFSTNTEAFF
>TRBJ2-7|many|.|TRBV2
TGTGCCAGCAGTGGGCGGGAAAAAGGCGAGCAGTACTTC
CASSGREKGEQYF
>TRBJ1-1|few|.|TRBV3-1
TGTGCCAGCAGCCTGAAGTGGGGCGGGGAGGGCACTGAAGCTTTCTTT
CASSLKWGGEGTEAFF
>TRBJ1-2|many|TRBD1|TRBV6-1
TGTGCCAGCAGTGAATCGGTCGGCAGGGGGCAAGGCTACACCTTC
CASSESVGRGQGYTF
>TRBJ2-7|.|TRBD2|TRBV12-3/TRBV12-4
TGTGCCAGCACCGAAGGAGGGGGACTAGCGGGGCCCTACGAGCAGTACTTC
CASTEGGGLAGPYEQYF
>TRBJ2-5|.|.|TRBV20-1
TGCAGTCCTTCCCCGGGCGCACGGGGGGAGACCCAGTACTTC
CSPSPGARGETQYF
>TRBJ1-1|few|.|TRBV19
TGTGCCAGTACGAAGGGTATGAACACTGAAGCTTTCTTT
CASTKGMNTEAFF
>TRBJ1-1|.|TRBD1|TRBV6-5
TGTGCCAGCAGTTCCCAGACAGGGGCCTTCGAAGCTTTCTTT
CASSSQTGAFEAFF
>TRBJ2-7|.|TRBD2|TRBV27
TGTGCCACCTCGAGGCGTGGACTAGCGGGCCACGAGCAGTACTTC
CATSRRGLAGHEQYF
>TRBJ2-5|many|.|TRBV2
TGTGCCAGCCGAGAGAACTTTGGGACCCAGTACTTC
CASRENFGTQYF
>TRBJ1-6|many|.|TRBV2
TGTGCCACGACTACAGGTGCTAATTCACCCCTCCACTTT
CATTTGANSPLHF
>TRBJ1-4|.|.|TRBV28
TGTGCCAGCAGTTTAGTGTGGGGGGGGTATTCAACTAATGAAAAACTGTTTTTT
CASSLVWGGYSTNEKLFF
>TRBJ2-7|.|.|TRBV10-3
TGTGCCATCAGTGGGCTTACCCGGGGTTACGAGCAGTACTTC
CAISGLTRGYEQYF
>TRBJ1-4|.|.|TRBV6-2/TRBV6-3
TGTGCCAGCAGTTACCCCACAGGGCCAACTAATGAAAAACTGTTTTTT
CASSYPTGPTNEKLFF
>TRBJ1-2|few|TRBD1|TRBV6-5
TGTGCCAGCAGTTACACGGGACAGACCTATGGCTACACCTTC
CASSYTGQTYGYTF
>TRBJ1-1|few|.|TRBV10-3
TGTGCCATCAGTGAGTCCCAGACTATGAACACTGAAGCTTTCTTT
CAISESQTMNTEAFF
>TRBJ1-2|few|.|TRBV28
TGTGCCAGCAGTTTAACGAAGGGGGGCTACACCTTC
CASSLTKGGYTF
>TRBJ1-5|.|TRBD1|TRBV7-8
TGTGCCAGCAGCTTACGTCCCGGGACAGCCCTATCACTTCAGCCCCAGCATTTT
CASSLRPGTALSLQPQHF
>TRBJ1-4|few|.|TRBV5-6
TGTGCCAGCCAACCGAGGGGGACAACTAATGAAAAACTGTTTTTT
CASQPRGTTNEKLFF
>TRBJ1-4|.|.|TRBV5-1
TGCGCCAGCAGCAAGGACAGAACTGAAAAACTGTTTTTT
CASSKDRTEKLFF
>TRBJ1-5|.|.|TRBV3-1
TGTGCCAGCAGCCAAGATAGGCAGGGAGTTGGGAATCAGCCCCAGCATTTT
CASSQDRQGVGNQPQHF
>TRBJ2-5|few|.|TRBV7-9
TGTGCCAGCAGCTTAGGCAGGACGAGCGAACTCCAAGAGACCCAGTACTTC
CASSLGRTSELQETQYF
>TRBJ2-2|few|.|TRBV7-9
TGTGCCAGCAGCCCAAGGGTGGCGGGGAACACCGGGGAGCTGTTTTTT
CASSPRVAGNTGELFF
>TRBJ2-7|many|.|TRBV29-1
TGCAGCGTTGAACTGACCCGGGCCGGCGAGCAGTACTTC
CSVELTRAGEQYF
>TRBJ1-2|few|.|TRBV5-1
TGCGCCAGCAGCTTGGGTTTGGGACTCCTCTATGGCTACACCTTC
CASSLGLGLLYGYTF
>TRBJ1-4|few|.|TRBV15
TGTGCCACCGCCGGATTTAATGAAAAACTGTTTTTT
CATAGFNEKLFF
>TRBJ1-2|.|TRBD1|TRBV5-1
TGCGCCAGCAGTCAAGATACAGGGGTCGTTGGCTACACCTTC
CASSQDTGVVGYTF
>TRBJ1-4|few|TRBD1|TRBV3-1
TGTGCCAGCAGCCTCACGGGACAGGGCCTGAATGAAAAACTGTTTTTT
CASSLTGQGLNEKLFF
>TRBJ1-4|few|.|TRBV30
TGTGCCTGGAGTAATGGCGTGGAACTGTTTTTT
CAWSNGVELFF
>TRBJ2-5|.|.|TRBV20-1
TGCAGTGCTAGGGGACTGCGGGGTTGGTTAGAGACCCAGCACTTC
CSARGLRGWLETQHF
>TRBJ2-3|few|.|TRBV11-2
TGTGCCAGCAGCTCCCTTGTCTTCACAGATACGCAGTATTTT
CASSSLVFTDTQYF